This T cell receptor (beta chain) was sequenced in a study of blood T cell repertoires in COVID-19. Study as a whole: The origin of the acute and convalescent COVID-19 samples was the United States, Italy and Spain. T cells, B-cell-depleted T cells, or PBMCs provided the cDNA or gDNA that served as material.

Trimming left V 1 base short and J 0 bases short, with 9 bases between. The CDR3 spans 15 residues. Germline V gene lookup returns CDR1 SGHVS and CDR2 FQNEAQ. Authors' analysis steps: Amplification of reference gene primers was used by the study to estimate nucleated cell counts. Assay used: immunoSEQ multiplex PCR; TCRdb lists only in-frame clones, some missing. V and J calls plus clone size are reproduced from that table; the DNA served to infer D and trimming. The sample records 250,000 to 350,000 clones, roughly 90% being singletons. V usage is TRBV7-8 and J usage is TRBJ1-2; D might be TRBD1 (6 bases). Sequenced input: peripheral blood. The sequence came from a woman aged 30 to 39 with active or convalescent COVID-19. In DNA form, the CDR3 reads TGTGCCAGCAGCTTAGTGGGGGCCACTAACTATGGCTACACCTTC. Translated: CASSLVGATNYGYTF. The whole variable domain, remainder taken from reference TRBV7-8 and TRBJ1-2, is GAGVSQSPRYKVAKRGQDVALRCDPISGHVSLFWYQQALGQGPEFLTYFQNEAQLDKSGLPSDRFFAERPEGSVSTLKIQRTQQEDSAVYLCASSLVGATNYGYTFGSGTRLTVV.